This T cell receptor beta chain was obtained from a study of cytomegalovirus exposure and HLA in healthy donors. The V gene's germline CDR1 is LGHNA and CDR2 YNFKEQ. Germline trimming cut 3 bases from V and 9 bases from J; bases unmatched to any gene: 22. The CDR3 is made up of 19 amino acids. Vbeta (60) and Jbeta (13) primers were used in the PCR. Data came from immunoSEQ multiplex PCR; TCRdb stores just in-frame clones and leaves some out. The profile covers about 100,000 clones, with around 79% appearing a single time and around 3.2% taken by the ten largest. The rearrangement joins TRBV4-2 to TRBJ2-4, with 8 bases matching TRBD1. The TCR comes from a female donor in good health and CMV-seropositive. The material sequenced was PBMCs. CDR3 nucleotide sequence: TGTGCCAGCAGCCAGGAGGTGTCCCCAGGGGGCCTTAGATCATCCATTCAGTACTTC. This gives the protein CASSQEVSPGGLRSSIQYF.